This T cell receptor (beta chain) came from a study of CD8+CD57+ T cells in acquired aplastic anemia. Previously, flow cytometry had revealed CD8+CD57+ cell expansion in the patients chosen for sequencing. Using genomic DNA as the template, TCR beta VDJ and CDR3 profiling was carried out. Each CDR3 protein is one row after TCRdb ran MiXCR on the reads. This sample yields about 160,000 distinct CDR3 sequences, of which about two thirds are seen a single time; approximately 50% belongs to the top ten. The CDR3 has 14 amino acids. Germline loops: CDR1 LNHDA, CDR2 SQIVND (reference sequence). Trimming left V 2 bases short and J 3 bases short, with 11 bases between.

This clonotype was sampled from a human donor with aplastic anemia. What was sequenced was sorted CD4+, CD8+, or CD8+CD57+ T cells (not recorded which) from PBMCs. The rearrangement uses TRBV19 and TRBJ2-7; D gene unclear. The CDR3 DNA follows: TGTGCCAGTAGTATACGGTTGAGCAGCTACGAGCAGTACTTC. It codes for CASSIRLSSYEQYF.